This TCR beta chain was recovered during a study of cytomegalovirus exposure and HLA in healthy donors. Study-wide findings and caveats: Accurate prediction of HLA-A and HLA-B alleles (for most subjects) was reportedly achieved from TCR beta sequences. Across HLA loci, a later analysis found differing TCR association rates, with DRB1 most and HLA-C fewest.

A note on this clone: Its antigen remains unknown.

The PCR contained 60 Vbeta and 13 Jbeta primers. Assay used: immunoSEQ multiplex PCR; TCRdb lists only in-frame clones, some missing. The sample holds 100,000 to 150,000 clones, less than 80% seen once. CDR3 length: 15 amino acids. Germline values: CDR1 MDHEN, CDR2 SYDVKM. With V trimmed by 8 bases and J by 5 bases, 13 bases remained unmatched. This TCR was sampled from a man aged 25 to 45 in good health and CMV-seronegative. This chain connects TRBV28 to TRBJ1-2, with TRBD1 matching over 8 bases. Sequencing used PBMCs. DNA for the CDR3: TGTGCCAGCGACGAAGGGACAGGCGTAGATTATGGCTACACCTTC. Residues: CASDEGTGVDYGYTF.